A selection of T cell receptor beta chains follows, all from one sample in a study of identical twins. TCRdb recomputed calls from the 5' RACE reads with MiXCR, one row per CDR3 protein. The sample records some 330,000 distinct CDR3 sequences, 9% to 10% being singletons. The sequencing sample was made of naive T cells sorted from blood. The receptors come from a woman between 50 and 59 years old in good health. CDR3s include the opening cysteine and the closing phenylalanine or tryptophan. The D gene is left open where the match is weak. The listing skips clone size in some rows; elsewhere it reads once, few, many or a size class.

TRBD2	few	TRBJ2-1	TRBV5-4	CASSSGTSKYNEQFF	TGTGCCAGCAGCTCCGGGACTAGCAAATACAATGAGCAGTTCTTC
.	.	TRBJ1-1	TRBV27	CASSPPGWNTNTEAFF	TGTGCCAGCAGTCCTCCGGGCTGGAACACTAACACTGAAGCTTTCTTT
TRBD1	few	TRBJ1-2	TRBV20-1	CSARRDSKDGYTF	TGCAGTGCTAGAAGGGACAGCAAGGATGGCTACACCTTC
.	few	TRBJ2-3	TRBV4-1	CASSQESLNTDTQYF	TGCGCCAGCAGCCAGGAGAGCCTTAACACAGATACGCAGTATTTT
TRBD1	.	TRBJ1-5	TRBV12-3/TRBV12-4	CASSLSGTVYSNQPQHF	TGTGCCAGCAGTCTATCCGGGACAGTCTATAGCAATCAGCCCCAGCATTTT
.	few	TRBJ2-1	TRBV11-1	CASSPSPNRNEQFF	TGTGCCAGCAGCCCAAGTCCTAACCGGAATGAGCAGTTCTTC
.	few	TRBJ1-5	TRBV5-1	CASSLVDSSVEPQHF	TGCGCCAGCAGCTTGGTTGACAGCTCAGTGGAGCCCCAGCATTTT
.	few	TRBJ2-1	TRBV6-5	CASSLGRINEQFF	TGTGCCAGCAGCCTCGGTAGAATCAATGAGCAGTTCTTC
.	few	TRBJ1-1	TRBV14	CASSLHRTMNTEAFF	TGTGCCAGCAGCTTACACAGGACGATGAACACTGAAGCTTTCTTT
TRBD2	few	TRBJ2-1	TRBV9	CASSVGLAGLASQFF	TGTGCCAGCAGCGTCGGACTAGCGGGGCTGGCCTCACAGTTCTTC
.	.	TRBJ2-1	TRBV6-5	CASSYGVGGSNEQFF	TGTGCCAGCAGTTACGGGGTCGGAGGTTCGAATGAGCAGTTCTTC
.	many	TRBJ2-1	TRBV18	CASSAGIRLYNEQFF	TGTGCCAGCTCCGCTGGAATTCGACTTTACAATGAGCAGTTCTTC
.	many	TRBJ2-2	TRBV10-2	CASTRQENTGELFF	TGCGCCAGCACCCGGCAGGAGAACACCGGGGAGCTGTTTTTT
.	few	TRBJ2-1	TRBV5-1	CASSVTGASYNEQFF	TGCGCCAGCAGTGTGACCGGGGCGTCCTACAATGAGCAGTTCTTC
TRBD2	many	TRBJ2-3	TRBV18	CASSRASGSNTDTQYF	TGTGCCAGCTCCCGGGCTAGCGGATCCAACACAGATACGCAGTATTTT
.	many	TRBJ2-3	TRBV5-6	CASSLLSRDTDTQYF	TGTGCCAGCAGCTTGTTATCCAGGGACACAGATACGCAGTATTTT
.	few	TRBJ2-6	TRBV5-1	CASSWELLSGANVLTF	TGCGCCAGCAGCTGGGAACTACTCTCTGGGGCCAACGTCCTGACTTTC
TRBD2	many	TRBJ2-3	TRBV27	CAARSVAGADTQYF	TGTGCCGCACGTTCGGTAGCGGGAGCAGATACGCAGTATTTT
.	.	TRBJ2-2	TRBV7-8	CASSFRMNTGELFF	TGTGCCAGCAGCTTCCGGATGAACACCGGGGAGCTGTTTTTT
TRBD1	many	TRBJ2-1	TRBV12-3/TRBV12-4	CASKRAGGLNEQFF	TGTGCCAGCAAGCGGGCAGGGGGCTTGAATGAGCAGTTCTTC
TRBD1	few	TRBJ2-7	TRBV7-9	CASSFGTGAYYEQYF	TGTGCCAGCAGCTTCGGGACAGGGGCATACTACGAGCAGTACTTC
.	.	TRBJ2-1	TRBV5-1	CASSLAREAHNGQFF	TGCGCCAGCAGCTTGGCCCGGGAAGCCCACAATGGGCAGTTCTTC
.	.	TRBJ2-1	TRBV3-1	CTSRTTGVRRFF	TGTACCAGCCGAACCACAGGCGTCCGACGGTTCTTC
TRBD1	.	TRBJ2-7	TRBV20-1	CSARDRDYEQYF	TGCAGTGCTAGGGACAGGGACTACGAGCAGTACTTC
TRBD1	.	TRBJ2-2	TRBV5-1	CASSYRGPSGELFF	TGCGCCAGCAGTTACAGGGGGCCGAGCGGGGAGCTGTTTTTT